Below are 18 T cell receptor beta chains sequenced from a single sample in a study of a mutant IDH1 vaccine in newly diagnosed glioma. Time point specified: baseline, week 1 (first vaccination visit). Treatment indicated: pre-vaccination baseline after standard-of-care therapy. Measured with immunoSEQ multiplex PCR; TCRdb has only the in-frame clones, and not every one. The sample consists of under 80,000 clones, 80% to 90% of them appearing once. The sequencing used PBMCs, collected from a glioma patient treated with radiotherapy, temozolomide or both. These receptors came from a man aged 25-45 years with glioma.

The CDR3 region is CASSFMGGGYTF. The CDR3 DNA follows: TGTGCCAGCAGCTTTATGGGGGGAGGCTACACCTTC. The chain employs TRBV7-2 and TRBJ1-2, with D possibly being TRBD1 (5 bases). The CDR3 loop spans 12 amino acids. The V end was cut by 3 bases, the J end by 8 bases, with 10 bases between. Germline CDR1 is SGHTA and CDR2 is FQGNSA.

The chain combines TRBV7-6 with TRBJ2-3; either TRBD1 or TRBD2 may supply D (6 bases each). This CDR3 is 14 amino acids long. Between the trimmed V and J ends, which lost 1 base and 2 bases, there was a span of 7 bases. Germline V gene data show CDR1 as SGHVS and CDR2 as FNYEAQ. The CDR3, as DNA: TGTGCCAGCAGCTTAGGGGGGGCCACAGATACGCAGTATTTT. Translating it yields CASSLGGATDTQYF. Drawing the rest from reference TRBV7-6 and TRBJ2-3, the complete variable domain is GAGVSQSPRYKVTKRGQDVALRCDPISGHVSLYWYRQALGQGPEFLTYFNYEAQQDKSGLPNDRFSAERPEGSISTLTIQRTEQRDSAMYRCASSLGGATDTQYFGPGTRLTVL.

The rearrangement uses TRBV6-1 and TRBJ1-5; D ambiguous. Trimming shortened V by 4 bases and J by 3 bases, and 7 bases separated the two germline ends. Germline V gene data show CDR1 as MNHNS and CDR2 as SASEGT. CDR3 length: 13 amino acids. The CDR3 reads CASSAVDNQPQHF. The DNA of the CDR3 is TGTGCCAGCAGTGCAGTAGACAATCAGCCCCAGCATTTT.

The chain employs TRBV19 and TRBJ1-1, with 8 bases identical to TRBD1. The germline V gene has CDR1 LNHDA and CDR2 SQIVND (reference sequence). The CDR3 has 15 residues. After removal of 3 bases from V and 0 bases from J, the junction contained 3 bases not matched to a gene. In nucleotides, the CDR3 is TGTGCCAGTAGTATCGGGACAGGAATGAACACTGAAGCTTTCTTT. This gives the protein CASSIGTGMNTEAFF.

V usage is TRBV7-9 and J usage is TRBJ2-1, with 9 nucleotides matching TRBD1. Trimming took 5 bases from V and 8 from J; bases not matched to a gene: 10. This CDR3 is built from 15 residues. Per germline, CDR1 SEHNR and CDR2 FQNEAQ (reference sequence). This chain's CDR3 is CASSKDRGNMDEQFF. For the CDR3, the DNA is TGTGCCAGCAGCAAAGACAGGGGGAATATGGATGAGCAGTTCTTC.

The J gene is TRBJ1-2, the V gene TRBV5-4; no definite D call. V shed 0 bases and J shed 4 bases, with 13 bases lying between them. The CDR3 consists of 15 residues. Germline V gene data show CDR1 as SGHNT and CDR2 as YYREEE (reference sequence). The CDR3 nucleotides are TGTGCCAGCAGCTTGGCCGGCAGCCCGATCTATGGCTACACCTTC. The encoded protein is CASSLAGSPIYGYTF.

J is TRBJ2-6 and V is TRBV5-1, with a weak D call TRBD1 (6 bases). The CDR3 loop spans 16 amino acids. V was clipped by 4 bases and J by 1 base, with 12 bases between them. Germline-derived CDR1 and CDR2 are SGHRS and YFSETQ. The CDR3 region has the DNA TGCGCCAGCAGCACATGGACAGTTTCTGGGGCCAACGTCCTGACTTTC. Residues: CASSTWTVSGANVLTF.

The chain recombines TRBV6-5 with TRBJ1-1; D is unclear. Germline V gene lookup returns CDR1 MNHEY and CDR2 SVGAGI. Trimming removed 6 bases at V and 3 bases at J, with 14 bases between. The CDR3 totals 14 residues. As DNA, the CDR3 is TGTGCCAGCAGCGGCCGGGTCCGTGACACTGAAGCTTTCTTT. This encodes CASSGRVRDTEAFF.

The chain has TRBV27 and TRBJ1-2, with unresolved D. The CDR3 sequence is 13 residues long. Trimming removed 8 bases at V and 1 base at J, with 11 bases between. In germline, CDR1 is MNHEY, CDR2 SMNVEV (reference sequence). The CDR3 is CASGVLGNYGYTF. CDR3 bases: TGTGCCAGCGGGGTGTTGGGTAACTATGGCTACACCTTC.

A single count supports this clone. The chain recombines TRBV14 with TRBJ2-1; 8 bases align to TRBD1. The CDR3 length is 15 residues. Per germline, CDR1 SGHDN and CDR2 FVKESK. The ends lost 4 bases at V and 4 bases at J; junction bases unmatched: 6. CDR3 in DNA: TGTGCCAGCAGCCCCAGGGGGCGGTCGTACAATGAGCAGTTCTTC. Translated: CASSPRGRSYNEQFF.

The rearrangement uses TRBV5-1 and TRBJ2-1; tentatively, D is TRBD2 (5 bases). CDR1 and CDR2 (germline): SGHRS, YFSETQ. The germline V and J ends were trimmed by 0 bases and 0 bases, with 13 bases remaining between them. CDR3 length: 17 residues. CDR3 residues: CASSLVAIGSSYNEQFF. For the CDR3, the DNA is TGCGCCAGCAGCTTGGTAGCCATAGGGAGCTCCTACAATGAGCAGTTCTTC. Filled out from reference TRBV5-1 and TRBJ2-1, the complete variable domain reads KAGVTQTPRYLIKTRGQQVTLSCSPISGHRSVSWYQQTPGQGLQFLFEYFSETQRNKGNFPGRFSGRQFSNSRSEMNVSTLELGDSALYLCASSLVAIGSSYNEQFFGPGTRLTVL.

The chain is built from TRBV15 and TRBJ1-5; D not certain. V shed 0 bases and J shed 3 bases, with 12 bases lying between them. CDR1 is LNHNV and CDR2 is YYDKDF in the germline V gene (reference sequence). This CDR3 has 16 amino acids. The chain's CDR3 is CATSRDDNSANQPQHF. The CDR3 DNA reads TGTGCCACCAGCAGAGATGATAATAGTGCCAATCAGCCCCAGCATTTT.

The CDR3 coding sequence is TGTGCCAGCAAGCGGGGGCTCGGGATCCAAGAGACCCAGTACTTC. It translates to CASKRGLGIQETQYF. V usage is TRBV27 and J usage is TRBJ2-5; TRBD2 matches 8 bases. The J segment lost 1 base and the V segment lost 7 bases, leaving 8 bases of the junction unmatched. Germline lookup yields CDR1 MNHEY and CDR2 SMNVEV (reference sequence). The CDR3 contains 15 residues.

This chain links TRBV30 with TRBJ1-4; possible D gene TRBD1, 6 bases. Per the germline V gene, CDR1 is GTSNPN and CDR2 is SVGIG (reference sequence). V was shortened by 0 bases and J by 2 bases, with 13 bases between the two germline ends. The CDR3 is 16 amino acids. In DNA, the CDR3 is TGTGCCTGGAGTGTATTCAGGGGCCCCACTAATGAAAAACTGTTTTTT. Its protein product is CAWSVFRGPTNEKLFF.

V gene TRBV28 combines with J gene TRBJ1-4; 10 bases agree with TRBD1. Germline CDR1 reads MDHEN; CDR2 reads SYDVKM. CDR3 length: 17 amino acids. V was clipped by 4 bases and J by 3 bases; unmatched bases: 8. The CDR3 DNA reads TGTGCCAGCAGTTCTCTGACAGGGGGCATGTCTAATGAAAAACTGTTTTTT. It is translated as CASSSLTGGMSNEKLFF.

The V gene is TRBV18, the J gene TRBJ2-3; D may correspond to TRBD1 or TRBD2 (6 bases each). V was trimmed by 3 bases and J by 0 bases, leaving 16 bases between them. Germline CDR1 KGHSH, CDR2 LQKENI. This CDR3 region has 17 residues. The CDR3 sequence: CASSPTGAGTSTDTQYF. CDR3 nucleotide sequence: TGTGCCAGCTCACCCACGGGGGCGGGGACTAGCACAGATACGCAGTATTTT.

The chain joins TRBV4-1 to TRBJ2-7; 7 bases fit TRBD1. Germline assignment: CDR1 MGHRA and CDR2 YSYEKL. J lost 0 bases, V lost 3 bases, and 11 bases had no gene match. The CDR3 spans 17 residues. The CDR3 is CASSHPIRGQTSYEQYF. DNA of the CDR3: TGCGCCAGCAGCCACCCGATCAGGGGACAGACCTCCTACGAGCAGTACTTC.

The chain recombines TRBV27 with TRBJ1-1, with 7 bases fitting TRBD1. This CDR3 spans 15 amino acids. The V segment lost 3 bases and the J segment 0 bases; nucleotides outside the gene matches: 4. Per the germline V gene, CDR1 is MNHEY and CDR2 is SMNVEV (reference sequence). The chain's CDR3 is CASSFRGQMNTEAFF. The DNA for the CDR3 is TGTGCCAGCAGTTTTAGGGGACAGATGAACACTGAAGCTTTCTTT.